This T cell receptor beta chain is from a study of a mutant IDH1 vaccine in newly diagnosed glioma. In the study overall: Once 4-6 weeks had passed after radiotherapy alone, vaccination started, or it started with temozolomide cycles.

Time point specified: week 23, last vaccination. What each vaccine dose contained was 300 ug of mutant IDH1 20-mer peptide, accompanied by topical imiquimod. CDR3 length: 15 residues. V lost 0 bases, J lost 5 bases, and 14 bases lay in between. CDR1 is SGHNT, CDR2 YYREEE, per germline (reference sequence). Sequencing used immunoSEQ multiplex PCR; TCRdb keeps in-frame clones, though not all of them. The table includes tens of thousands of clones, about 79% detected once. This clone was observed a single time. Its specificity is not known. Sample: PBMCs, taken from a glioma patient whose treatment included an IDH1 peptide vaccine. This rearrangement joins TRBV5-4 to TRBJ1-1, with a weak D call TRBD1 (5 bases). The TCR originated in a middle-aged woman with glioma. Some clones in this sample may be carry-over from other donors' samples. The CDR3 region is CASSLAGRGETEAFF. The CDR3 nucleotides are TGTGCCAGCAGCTTGGCTGGAAGGGGAGAGACTGAAGCTTTCTTT. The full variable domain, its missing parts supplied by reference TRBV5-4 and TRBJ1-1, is ETGVTQSPTHLIKTRGQQVTLRCSSQSGHNTVSWYQQALGQGPQFIFQYYREEENGRGNFPPRFSGLQFPNYSSELNVNALELDDSALYLCASSLAGRGETEAFFGQGTRLTVV.